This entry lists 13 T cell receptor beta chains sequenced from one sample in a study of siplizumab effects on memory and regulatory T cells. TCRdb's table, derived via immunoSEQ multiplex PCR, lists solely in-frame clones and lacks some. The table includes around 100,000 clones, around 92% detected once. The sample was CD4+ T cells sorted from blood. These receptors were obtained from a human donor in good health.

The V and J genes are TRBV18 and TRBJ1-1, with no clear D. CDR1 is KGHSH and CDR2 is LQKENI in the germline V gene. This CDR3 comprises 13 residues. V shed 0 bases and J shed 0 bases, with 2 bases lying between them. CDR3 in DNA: TGTGCCAGCTCACCACCCATGAACACTGAAGCTTTCTTT. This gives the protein CASSPPMNTEAFF.

CDR3 sequence: CAWSSSGLAGAGDTQYF. CDR3 in DNA: TGTGCCTGGAGTTCTTCGGGACTAGCGGGGGCCGGAGATACGCAGTATTTT. The rearrangement links TRBV30 to TRBJ2-3; TRBD2 matches 14 bases. The trim removed 2 bases at V and 5 bases at J, leaving 9 bases unmatched. Per the germline V gene, CDR1 is GTSNPN and CDR2 is SVGIG (reference sequence). This CDR3 region has 17 residues.

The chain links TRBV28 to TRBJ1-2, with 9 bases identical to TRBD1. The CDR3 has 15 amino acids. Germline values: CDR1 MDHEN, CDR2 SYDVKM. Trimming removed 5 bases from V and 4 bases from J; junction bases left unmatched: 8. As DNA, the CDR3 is TGTGCCAGCAGTACCCGGGGACAGGGCGGCTATGGCTACACCTTC. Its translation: CASSTRGQGGYGYTF.

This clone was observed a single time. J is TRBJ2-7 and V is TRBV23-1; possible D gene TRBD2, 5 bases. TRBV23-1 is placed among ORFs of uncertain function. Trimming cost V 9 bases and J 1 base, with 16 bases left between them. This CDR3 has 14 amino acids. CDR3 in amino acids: CASLSGILSYEQYF. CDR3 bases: TGCGCCAGTCTTTCCGGGATTTTGTCCTACGAGCAGTACTTC.

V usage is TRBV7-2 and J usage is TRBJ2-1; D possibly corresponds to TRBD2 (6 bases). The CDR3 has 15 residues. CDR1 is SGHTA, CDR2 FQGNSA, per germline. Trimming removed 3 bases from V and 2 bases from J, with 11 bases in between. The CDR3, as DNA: TGTGCCAGCAGCTTGAGTAGCGGCACCTACAATGAGCAGTTCTTC. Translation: CASSLSSGTYNEQFF.

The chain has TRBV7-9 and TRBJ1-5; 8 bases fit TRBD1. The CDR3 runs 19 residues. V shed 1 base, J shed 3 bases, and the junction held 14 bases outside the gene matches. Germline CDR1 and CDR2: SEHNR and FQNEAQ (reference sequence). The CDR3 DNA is TGTGCCAGCAGCTTAGGGCGGGGTCGGGGCAGGGGGCCCAATCAGCCCCAGCATTTT. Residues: CASSLGRGRGRGPNQPQHF.

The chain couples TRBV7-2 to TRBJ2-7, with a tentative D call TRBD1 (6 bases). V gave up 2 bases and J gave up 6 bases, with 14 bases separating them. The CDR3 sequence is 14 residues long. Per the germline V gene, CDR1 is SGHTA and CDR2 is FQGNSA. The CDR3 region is CASSLSTGSSEQYF. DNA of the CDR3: TGTGCCAGCAGCTTAAGTACAGGGAGCAGCGAGCAGTACTTC.

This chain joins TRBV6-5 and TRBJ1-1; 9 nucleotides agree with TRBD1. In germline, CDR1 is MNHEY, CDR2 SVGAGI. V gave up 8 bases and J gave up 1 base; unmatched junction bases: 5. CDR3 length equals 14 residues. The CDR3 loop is CASRDRVSNTEAFF. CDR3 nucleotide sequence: TGTGCCAGCCGGGACAGGGTTTCGAACACTGAAGCTTTCTTT.

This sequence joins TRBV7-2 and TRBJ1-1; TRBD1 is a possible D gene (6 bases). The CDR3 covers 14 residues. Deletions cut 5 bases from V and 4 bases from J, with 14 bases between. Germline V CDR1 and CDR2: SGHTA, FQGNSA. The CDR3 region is CASSEGGAVTEAFF. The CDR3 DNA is TGTGCCAGCAGCGAAGGGGGGGCGGTCACTGAAGCTTTCTTT.

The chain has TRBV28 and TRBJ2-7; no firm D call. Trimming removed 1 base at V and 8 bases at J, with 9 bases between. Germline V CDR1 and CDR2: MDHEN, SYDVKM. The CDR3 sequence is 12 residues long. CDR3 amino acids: CASSLLSGKQYF. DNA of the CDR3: TGTGCCAGCAGTTTATTGAGTGGGAAGCAGTACTTC.

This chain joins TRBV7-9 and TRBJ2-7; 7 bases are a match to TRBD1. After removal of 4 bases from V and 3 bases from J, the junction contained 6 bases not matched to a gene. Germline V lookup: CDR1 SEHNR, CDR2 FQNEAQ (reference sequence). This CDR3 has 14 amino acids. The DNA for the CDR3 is TGTGCCAGCAGCTCCGGGACAGTCAACTACGAGCAGTACTTC. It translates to CASSSGTVNYEQYF.

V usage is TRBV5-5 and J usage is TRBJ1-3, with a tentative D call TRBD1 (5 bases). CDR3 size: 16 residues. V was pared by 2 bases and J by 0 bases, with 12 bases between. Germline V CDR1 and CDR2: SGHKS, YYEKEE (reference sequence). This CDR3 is CASSLMGGASGNTIYF. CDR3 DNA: TGTGCCAGCAGCTTAATGGGCGGGGCCTCTGGAAACACCATATATTTT.

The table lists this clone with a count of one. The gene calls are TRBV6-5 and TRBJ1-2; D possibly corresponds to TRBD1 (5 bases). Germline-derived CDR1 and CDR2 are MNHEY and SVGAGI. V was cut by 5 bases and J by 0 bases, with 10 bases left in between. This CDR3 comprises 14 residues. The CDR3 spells CASSERGSNYGYTF. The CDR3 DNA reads TGTGCCAGCAGTGAGAGGGGATCTAACTATGGCTACACCTTC.